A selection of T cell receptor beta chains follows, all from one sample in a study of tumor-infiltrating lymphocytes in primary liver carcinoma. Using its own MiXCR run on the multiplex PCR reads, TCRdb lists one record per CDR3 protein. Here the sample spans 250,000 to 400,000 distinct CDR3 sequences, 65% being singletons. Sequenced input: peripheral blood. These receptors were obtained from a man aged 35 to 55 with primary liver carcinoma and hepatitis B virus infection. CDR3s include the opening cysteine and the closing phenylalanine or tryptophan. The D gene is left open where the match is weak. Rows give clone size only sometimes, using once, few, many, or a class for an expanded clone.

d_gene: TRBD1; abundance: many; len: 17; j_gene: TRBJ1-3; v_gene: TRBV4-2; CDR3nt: TGTGCCAGCAGCCAAGCGACAGGGACCAGCTCTGGAAACACCATATATTTT; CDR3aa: CASSQATGTSSGNTIYF
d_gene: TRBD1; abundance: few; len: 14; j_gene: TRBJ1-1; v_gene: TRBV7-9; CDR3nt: TGTGCCAGCCAGATTCGGGACAGGGGAACTGAAGCTTTCTTT; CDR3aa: CASQIRDRGTEAFF
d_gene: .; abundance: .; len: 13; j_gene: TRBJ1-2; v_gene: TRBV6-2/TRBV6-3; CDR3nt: TGTGCCAGCAGTTACTCACGATGGTATGGCTACACCTTC; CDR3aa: CASSYSRWYGYTF
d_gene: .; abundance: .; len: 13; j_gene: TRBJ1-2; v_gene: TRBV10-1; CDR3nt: TGCGCCAGCAGTGATGGTGGAAATTATGGCTACACCTTC; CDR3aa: CASSDGGNYGYTF
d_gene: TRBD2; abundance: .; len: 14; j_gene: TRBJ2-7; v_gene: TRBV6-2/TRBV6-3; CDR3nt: TGTGCCAGCACCCAGACTAGCGTCCCCTACGAGCAGTACTTC; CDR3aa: CASTQTSVPYEQYF
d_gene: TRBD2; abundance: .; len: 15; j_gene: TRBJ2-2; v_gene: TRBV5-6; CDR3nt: TGTGCCAACAGCCGGACTAGAGGGAGGACCGGGGAGCTGTTTTTT; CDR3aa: CANSRTRGRTGELFF
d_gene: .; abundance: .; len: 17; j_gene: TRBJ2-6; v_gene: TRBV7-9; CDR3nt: TGTGCCAGCAGCTTAGTTTCAGGCCTCTCTGGGGCCAACGTCCTGACTTTC; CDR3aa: CASSLVSGLSGANVLTF
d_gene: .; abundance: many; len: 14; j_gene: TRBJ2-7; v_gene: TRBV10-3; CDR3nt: TGTGCCATCAGGGGCACAGGGGACTTCTACGAGCAGTACTTC; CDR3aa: CAIRGTGDFYEQYF
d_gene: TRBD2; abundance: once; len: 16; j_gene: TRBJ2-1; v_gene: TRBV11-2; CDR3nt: TGTGCCAGCAGCATTACTAGCGGGAGCTCCTACAATGAGCAGTTCTTC; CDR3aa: CASSITSGSSYNEQFF
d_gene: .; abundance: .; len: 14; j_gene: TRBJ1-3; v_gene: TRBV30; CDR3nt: TGTGCCTGGAGGGATCACAGGGCTGAAAACACCATATATTTT; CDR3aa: CAWRDHRAENTIYF
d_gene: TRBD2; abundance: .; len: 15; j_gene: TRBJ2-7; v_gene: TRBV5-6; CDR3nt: TGTGCCAGCAGCCACAGTAGCGGGATCTTCTACGAGCAGTACTTC; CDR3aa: CASSHSSGIFYEQYF
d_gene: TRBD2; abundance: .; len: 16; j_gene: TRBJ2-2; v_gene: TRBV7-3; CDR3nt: TGTGCCAGCAGCTTACGACTAGCGGCACTCACCGGGGAGCTGTTTTTT; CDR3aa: CASSLRLAALTGELFF
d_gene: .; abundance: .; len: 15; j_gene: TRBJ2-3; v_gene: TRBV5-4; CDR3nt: TGTGCCAGCAGCCGTCGTCGGGGGAACACAGATACGCAGTATTTT; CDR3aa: CASSRRRGNTDTQYF
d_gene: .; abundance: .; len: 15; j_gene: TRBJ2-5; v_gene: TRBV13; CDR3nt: TGTGCCAGCAGCCCCCGACAAGGGTTGACAGAGACCCAGTACTTC; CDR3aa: CASSPRQGLTETQYF
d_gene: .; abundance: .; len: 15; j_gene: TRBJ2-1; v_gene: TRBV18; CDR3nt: TGTGTCAGCTCACCACTCGGGACGACCCTCAATGAGCAGTTCTTC; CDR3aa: CVSSPLGTTLNEQFF
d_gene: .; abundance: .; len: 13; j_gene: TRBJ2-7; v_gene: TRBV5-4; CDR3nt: TGTGCCAGTAGTGTTGGGGGCTGTGGCGAGCAGTACTTC; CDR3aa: CASSVGGCGEQYF
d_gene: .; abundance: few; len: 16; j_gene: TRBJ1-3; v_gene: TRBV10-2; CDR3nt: TGCGCCAGCAGTGACTCGAGGACTTTCTCTGGAAACACCATATATTTT; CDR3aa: CASSDSRTFSGNTIYF
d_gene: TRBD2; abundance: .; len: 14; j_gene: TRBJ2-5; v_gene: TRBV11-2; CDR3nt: TGTGCCAGCTGCTCCGGGACTAGTGAAGAGACCCAGTACTTC; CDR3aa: CASCSGTSEETQYF
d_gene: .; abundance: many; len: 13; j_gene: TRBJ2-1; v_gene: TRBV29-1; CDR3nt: TGCAGCGTTGAAACCGACTCCGCGTTAGAGCAGTTCTTC; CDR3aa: CSVETDSALEQFF
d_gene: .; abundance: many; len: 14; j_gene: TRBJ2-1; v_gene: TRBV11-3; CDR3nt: TGTGCCAGCAGCTCCGGGAAAGCCAACAATGAGCAGTTCTTC; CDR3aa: CASSSGKANNEQFF